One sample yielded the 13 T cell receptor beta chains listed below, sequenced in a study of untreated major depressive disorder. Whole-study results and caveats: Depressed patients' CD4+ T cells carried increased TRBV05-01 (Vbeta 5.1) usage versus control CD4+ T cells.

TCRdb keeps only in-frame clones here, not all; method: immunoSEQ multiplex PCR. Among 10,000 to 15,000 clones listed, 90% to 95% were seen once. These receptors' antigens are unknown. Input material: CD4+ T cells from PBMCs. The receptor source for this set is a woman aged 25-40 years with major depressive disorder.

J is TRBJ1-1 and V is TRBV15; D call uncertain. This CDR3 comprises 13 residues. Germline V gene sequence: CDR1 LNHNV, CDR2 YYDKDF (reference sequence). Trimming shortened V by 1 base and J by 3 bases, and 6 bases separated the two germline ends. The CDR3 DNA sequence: TGTGCCACCAGCAGAGGGTTCGACACTGAAGCTTTCTTT. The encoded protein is CATSRGFDTEAFF.

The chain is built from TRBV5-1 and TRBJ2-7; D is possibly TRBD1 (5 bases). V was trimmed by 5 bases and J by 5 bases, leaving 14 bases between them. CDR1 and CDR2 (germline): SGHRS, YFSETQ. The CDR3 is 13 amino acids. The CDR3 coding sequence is TGCGCCAGCAGTAGGGGCGCAGAGGACGAGCAGTACTTC. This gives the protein CASSRGAEDEQYF.

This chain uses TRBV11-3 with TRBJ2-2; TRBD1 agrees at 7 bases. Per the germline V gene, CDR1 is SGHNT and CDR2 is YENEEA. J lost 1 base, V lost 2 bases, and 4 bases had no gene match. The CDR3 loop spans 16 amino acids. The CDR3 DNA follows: TGTGCCAGCAGCTTATCCGGGACAGAGAACACCGGGGAGCTGTTTTTT. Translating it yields CASSLSGTENTGELFF.

CDR3 coding DNA: TGTGCCAGCAGTACAGGGGGGACTGAAGCTTTCTTT. Residues: CASSTGGTEAFF. V is TRBV6-1 and J is TRBJ1-1, with TRBD1 matching over 8 bases. This CDR3 is built from 12 residues. V lost 5 bases, J lost 5 bases, and 1 base stayed unmatched. Germline values: CDR1 MNHNS, CDR2 SASEGT.

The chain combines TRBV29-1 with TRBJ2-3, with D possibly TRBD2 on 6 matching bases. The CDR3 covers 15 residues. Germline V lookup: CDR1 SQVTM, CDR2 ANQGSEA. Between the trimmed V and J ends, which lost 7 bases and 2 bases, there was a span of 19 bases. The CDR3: CSATQTSFATDTQYF. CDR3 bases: TGCAGCGCCACTCAAACTAGCTTCGCCACAGATACGCAGTATTTT.

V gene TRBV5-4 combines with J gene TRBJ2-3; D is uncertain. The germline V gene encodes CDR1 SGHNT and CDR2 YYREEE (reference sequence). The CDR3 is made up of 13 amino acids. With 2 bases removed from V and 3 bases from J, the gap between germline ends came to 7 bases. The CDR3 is CASSFQVTDTQYF. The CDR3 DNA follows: TGTGCCAGCAGCTTTCAAGTGACAGATACGCAGTATTTT.

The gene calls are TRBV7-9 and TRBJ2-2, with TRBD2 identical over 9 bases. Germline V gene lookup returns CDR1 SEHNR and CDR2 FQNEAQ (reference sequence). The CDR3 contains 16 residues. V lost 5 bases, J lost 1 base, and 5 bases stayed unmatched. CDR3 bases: TGTGCCAGCAGCGCGGCGGGAGGGCGGAACACCGGGGAGCTGTTTTTT. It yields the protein CASSAAGGRNTGELFF. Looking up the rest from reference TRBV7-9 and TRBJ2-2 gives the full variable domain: DTGVSQNPRHKITKRGQNVTFRCDPISEHNRLYWYRQTLGQGPEFLTYFQNEAQLEKSRLLSDRFSAERPKGSFSTLEIQRTEQGDSAMYLCASSAAGGRNTGELFFGEGSRLTVL.

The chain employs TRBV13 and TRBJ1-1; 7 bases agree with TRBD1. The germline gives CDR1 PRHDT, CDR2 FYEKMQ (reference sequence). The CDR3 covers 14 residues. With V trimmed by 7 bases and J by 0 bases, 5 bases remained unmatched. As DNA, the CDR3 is TGTGCCAGCACCAGGGGGGCGATGAACACTGAAGCTTTCTTT. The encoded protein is CASTRGAMNTEAFF.

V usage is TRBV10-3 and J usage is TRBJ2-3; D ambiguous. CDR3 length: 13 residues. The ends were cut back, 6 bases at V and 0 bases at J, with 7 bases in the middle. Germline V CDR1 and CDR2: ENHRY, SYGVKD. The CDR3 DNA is TGTGCCATCAGGGAAACTAGCACAGATACGCAGTATTTT. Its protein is CAIRETSTDTQYF.

This CDR3 is CASSFAVELFF. In DNA, the CDR3 is TGTGCCAGCAGCTTTGCCGTGGAGCTGTTTTTT. The rearrangement joins TRBV7-8 to TRBJ2-2; D is unclear. CDR3 size: 11 residues. Germline loops: CDR1 SGHVS, CDR2 FQNEAQ. V lost 3 bases to trimming and J lost 10 bases, with 6 bases between them. The entire variable domain, with the rest obtained from reference TRBV7-8 and TRBJ2-2, is as follows: GAGVSQSPRYKVAKRGQDVALRCDPISGHVSLFWYQQALGQGPEFLTYFQNEAQLDKSGLPSDRFFAERPEGSVSTLKIQRTQQEDSAVYLCASSFAVELFFGEGSRLTVL.

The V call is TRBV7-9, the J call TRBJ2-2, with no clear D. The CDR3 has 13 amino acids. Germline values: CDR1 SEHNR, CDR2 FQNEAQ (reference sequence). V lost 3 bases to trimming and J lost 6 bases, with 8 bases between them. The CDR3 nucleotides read TGTGCCAGCAGCTTTAGTGGTCCCGGGGAGCTGTTTTTT. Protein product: CASSFSGPGELFF.

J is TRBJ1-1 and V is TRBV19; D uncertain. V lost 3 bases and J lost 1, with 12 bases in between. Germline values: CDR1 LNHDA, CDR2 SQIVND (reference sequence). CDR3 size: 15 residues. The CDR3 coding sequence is TGTGCCAGTAGTATTTGGGCAAGGGAGAACACTGAAGCTTTCTTT. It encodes CASSIWARENTEAFF.

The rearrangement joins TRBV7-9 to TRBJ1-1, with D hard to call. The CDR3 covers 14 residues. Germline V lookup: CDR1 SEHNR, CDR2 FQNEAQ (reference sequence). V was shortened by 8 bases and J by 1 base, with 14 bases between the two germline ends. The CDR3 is CASHIAGPNTEAFF. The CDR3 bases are TGTGCCAGCCATATAGCCGGACCGAACACTGAAGCTTTCTTT.